The entry that follows covers one T cell receptor beta chain sequence. Clones were sequenced by immunoSEQ multiplex PCR, and TCRdb holds only the in-frame ones, with some missing. The sample lists under 500,000 clones, around nine tenths occurring once. Clinical history reported by participants formed the basis on which cohorts were assigned. This CDR3 is built from 16 residues. In germline, CDR1 is SGHAT, CDR2 FQNNGV. The J segment lost 5 bases and the V segment lost 4 bases, leaving 11 bases of the junction unmatched. This sample was taken from a study of blood T cell repertoires in COVID-19. Study-level information: PBMCs, B-cell-depleted T cells, or T cells provided the cDNA or gDNA that made up the material.

V gene TRBV11-2 combines with J gene TRBJ2-3, with 8 bases lining up with TRBD2. The specimen was PBMCs or T cells enriched from blood (not recorded which). The receptor comes from a woman in her late teens or twenties with acute COVID-19. This chain's CDR3 is CASSSSPAGVIDTQYF. The CDR3 DNA follows: TGTGCCAGCAGCTCTTCTCCAGCGGGGGTAATAGATACGCAGTATTTT.